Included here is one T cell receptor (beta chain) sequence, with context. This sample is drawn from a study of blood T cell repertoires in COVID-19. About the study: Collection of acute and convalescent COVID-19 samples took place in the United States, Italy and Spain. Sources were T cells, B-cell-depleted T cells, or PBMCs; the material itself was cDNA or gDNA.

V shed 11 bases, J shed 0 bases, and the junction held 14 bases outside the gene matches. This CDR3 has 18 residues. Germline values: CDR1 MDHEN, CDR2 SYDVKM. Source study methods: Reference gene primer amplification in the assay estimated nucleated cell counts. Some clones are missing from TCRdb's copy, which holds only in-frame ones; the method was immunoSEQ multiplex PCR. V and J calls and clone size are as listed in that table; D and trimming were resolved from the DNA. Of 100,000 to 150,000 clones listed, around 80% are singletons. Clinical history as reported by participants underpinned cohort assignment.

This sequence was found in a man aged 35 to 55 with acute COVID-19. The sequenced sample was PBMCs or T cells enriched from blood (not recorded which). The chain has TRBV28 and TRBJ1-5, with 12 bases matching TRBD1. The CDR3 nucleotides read TGTGCCTCCCATCCGGGACAGGGGGCTATAGCTAGCAATCAGCCCCAGCATTTT. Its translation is CASHPGQGAIASNQPQHF.